This entry describes one T cell receptor (beta chain). The antigen remains undetermined. Since all of the isolated RNA was reverse transcribed, expressed TCRB transcripts were what got sequenced. TCRdb's copy holds only in-frame clones and misses some; the assay was immunoSEQ multiplex PCR. The sample consists of around 400,000 clones, less than 15% of them appearing once. The data are from a study of beta chain features in type 1 diabetes. Study-level results: Sequencing from cDNA could over-represent high-TCR-expressing cells. Individuals with type 1 diabetes displayed fewer insertions and more deletions at VDJ junctions.

Sorting based on CD45RO/CCR7/CD25/CD127/CD95/CD27 separated CD4+ naive, central memory, regulatory and stem cell-like memory cells. The CDR3 is 15 residues long. With V trimmed by 2 bases and J by 7 bases, 11 bases remained unmatched. Germline V gene lookup returns CDR1 SGHDT and CDR2 YYEEEE. Sequenced: naive CD4+ T cells from blood. This TCR was sampled from a woman under 30 in good health. The chain has TRBV5-6 and TRBJ1-2; 7 nucleotides align to TRBD1. CDR3 sequence (DNA): TGTGCCAGCAGCTTATGGCGACAGGGAGATTTTGGCTACACCTTC. It specifies CASSLWRQGDFGYTF.